Below, one T cell receptor (beta chain) is given with its context. Profiled with immunoSEQ multiplex PCR; TCRdb holds only in-frame clones, not every one. Among 70,000 to 85,000 clones listed, approximately 97% were seen once. The V gene's germline CDR1 is SGHNT and CDR2 YYREEE (reference sequence). V lost 5 bases and J lost 0; bases outside the gene matches: 10. The CDR3 runs 16 residues. The sample belongs to a study of technical replicates of blood from several donors. The chain joins TRBV5-4 to TRBJ2-5, with 7 positions matching TRBD1. The sequencing sample was made of T cells isolated from PBMCs. The clonotype comes from a human donor in good health. The CDR3 here is CASSLPLTGYQETQYF. DNA of the CDR3: TGTGCCAGCAGTCTTCCACTGACAGGGTACCAAGAGACCCAGTACTTC.